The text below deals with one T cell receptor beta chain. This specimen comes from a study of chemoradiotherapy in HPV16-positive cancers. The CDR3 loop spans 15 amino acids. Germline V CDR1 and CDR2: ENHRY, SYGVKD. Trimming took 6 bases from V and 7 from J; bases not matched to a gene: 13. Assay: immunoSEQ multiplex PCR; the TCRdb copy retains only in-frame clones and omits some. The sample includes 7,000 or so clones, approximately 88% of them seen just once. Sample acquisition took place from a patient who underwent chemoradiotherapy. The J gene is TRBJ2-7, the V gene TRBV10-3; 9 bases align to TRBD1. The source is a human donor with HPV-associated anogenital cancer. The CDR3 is CAIRSDGTGPREQYF. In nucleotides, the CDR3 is TGTGCCATCAGGTCTGACGGGACAGGGCCAAGAGAGCAGTACTTC.